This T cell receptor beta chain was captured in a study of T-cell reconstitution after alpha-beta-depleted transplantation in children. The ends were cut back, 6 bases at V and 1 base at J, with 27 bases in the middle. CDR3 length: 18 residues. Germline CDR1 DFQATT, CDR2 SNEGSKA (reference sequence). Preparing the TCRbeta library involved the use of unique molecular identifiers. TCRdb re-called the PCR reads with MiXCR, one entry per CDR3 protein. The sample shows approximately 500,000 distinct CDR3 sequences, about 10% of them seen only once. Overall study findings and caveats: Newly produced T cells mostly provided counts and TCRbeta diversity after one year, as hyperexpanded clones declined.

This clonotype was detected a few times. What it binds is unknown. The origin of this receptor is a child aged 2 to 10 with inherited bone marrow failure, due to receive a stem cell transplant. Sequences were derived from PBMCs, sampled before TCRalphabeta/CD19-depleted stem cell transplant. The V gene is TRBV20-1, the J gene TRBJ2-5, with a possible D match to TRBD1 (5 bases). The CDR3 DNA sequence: TGCAGTGCCCACCCCCCACCAGGCTCAGGGCAGTCCCAAGAGACCCAGTACTTC. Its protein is CSAHPPPGSGQSQETQYF.